The rows below give T cell receptor beta chains drawn from one sample of a study of identifying expanded T cells in peripheral blood. The method was immunoSEQ multiplex PCR; TCRdb's version includes in-frame clones alone and lacks a portion of them. The sample carries about 110,000 clones, approximately 90% recorded once. The specimen was blood. These receptors were taken from a person aged 18-70 years in good health. The CDR3 runs from the conserved cysteine through the conserved F or W. A D gene is named only where the DNA matches it firmly. The listing skips clone size in some rows; elsewhere it reads once, few, many or a size class.

CDR3 protein: CASSPLGGEQFF
CDR3 DNA: TGTGCCAGCAGTCCTTTGGGGGGTGAGCAGTTCTTC
J gene: TRBJ2-1
V gene: TRBV28
D gene: .
clone size: .

CDR3 protein: CASSERRFNQPQHF
CDR3 DNA: TGTGCCAGCAGTGAACGGAGGTTTAATCAGCCCCAGCATTTT
J gene: TRBJ1-5
V gene: TRBV2
D gene: .
clone size: few

CDR3 protein: CASIKGINQPQHF
CDR3 DNA: TGTGCCAGCATCAAGGGGATAAATCAGCCCCAGCATTTT
J gene: TRBJ1-5
V gene: TRBV28
D gene: .
clone size: .

CDR3 protein: CASSSDPSGNTIYF
CDR3 DNA: TGTGCCAGCAGCTCGGACCCCTCTGGAAACACCATATATTTT
J gene: TRBJ1-3
V gene: TRBV7-2
D gene: .
clone size: .

CDR3 protein: CASSYRLRTGGYGYTF
CDR3 DNA: TGTGCCAGCAGTTACCGACTAAGGACAGGGGGCTATGGCTACACCTTC
J gene: TRBJ1-2
V gene: TRBV6-5
D gene: TRBD1
clone size: .

CDR3 protein: CASSQGVGGSTDTQYF
CDR3 DNA: TGCGCCAGCAGCCAAGGGGTGGGGGGGTCGACAGATACGCAGTATTTT
J gene: TRBJ2-3
V gene: TRBV4-3
D gene: TRBD2
clone size: .

CDR3 protein: CASSPGGGFGETQYF
CDR3 DNA: TGTGCCAGCAGCCCCGGCGGGGGGTTCGGTGAGACCCAGTACTTC
J gene: TRBJ2-5
V gene: TRBV5-4
D gene: TRBD2
clone size: .

CDR3 protein: CAWSVRDEQYF
CDR3 DNA: TGTGCCTGGAGTGTACGTGATGAGCAGTACTTC
J gene: TRBJ2-7
V gene: TRBV30
D gene: .
clone size: .

CDR3 protein: CASSFRGDRGRPYEQYF
CDR3 DNA: TGTGCCAGCAGTTTTAGGGGGGACAGGGGGAGACCTTACGAGCAGTACTTC
J gene: TRBJ2-7
V gene: TRBV28
D gene: TRBD1
clone size: .

CDR3 protein: CASSPRGSGYTF
CDR3 DNA: TGTGCCAGCAGCCCCAGGGGGAGCGGCTACACCTTC
J gene: TRBJ1-2
V gene: TRBV7-2
D gene: TRBD1
clone size: .

CDR3 protein: CASTWSRPEAFF
CDR3 DNA: TGTGCCAGCACCTGGTCCCGGCCTGAAGCTTTCTTT
J gene: TRBJ1-1
V gene: TRBV2
D gene: .
clone size: .

CDR3 protein: CAWEGSGSYEQYF
CDR3 DNA: TGTGCCTGGGAGGGGTCTGGCTCCTACGAGCAGTACTTC
J gene: TRBJ2-7
V gene: TRBV30
D gene: .
clone size: .

CDR3 protein: CASSPNRGYTEAFF
CDR3 DNA: TGTGCCAGCTCACCTAACAGGGGGTATACTGAAGCTTTCTTT
J gene: TRBJ1-1
V gene: TRBV18
D gene: TRBD1
clone size: .

CDR3 protein: CASEPFERAGQNYYNEQFF
CDR3 DNA: TGTGCCAGCGAGCCTTTCGAGCGGGCAGGACAGAATTACTACAATGAGCAGTTCTTC
J gene: TRBJ2-1
V gene: TRBV2
D gene: .
clone size: .

CDR3 protein: CASEPTLTSYEQYF
CDR3 DNA: TGTGCCAGCGAGCCCACCTTAACTTCCTACGAGCAGTACTTC
J gene: TRBJ2-7
V gene: TRBV6-1
D gene: .
clone size: .

CDR3 protein: CASSLSGVNQPQHF
CDR3 DNA: TGTGCCAGCAGTTTATCGGGGGTCAATCAGCCCCAGCATTTT
J gene: TRBJ1-5
V gene: TRBV6-6
D gene: .
clone size: .

CDR3 protein: CASSSFGGPLNEQFF
CDR3 DNA: TGTGCCAGCAGTTCCTTCGGGGGCCCACTCAATGAGCAGTTCTTC
J gene: TRBJ2-1
V gene: TRBV6-5
D gene: .
clone size: .

CDR3 protein: CASSPGTIRETQYF
CDR3 DNA: TGTGCCAGCAGCCCCGGGACTATACGAGAGACCCAGTACTTC
J gene: TRBJ2-5
V gene: TRBV7-9
D gene: TRBD2
clone size: .

CDR3 protein: CASGSFEYNSPLHF
CDR3 DNA: TGTGCTAGTGGTTCCTTCGAGTATAATTCACCCCTCCACTTT
J gene: TRBJ1-6
V gene: TRBV12-5
D gene: .
clone size: once

CDR3 protein: CASRPSSNYGYTF
CDR3 DNA: TGTGCCAGCAGGCCTTCATCCAACTATGGCTACACCTTC
J gene: TRBJ1-2
V gene: TRBV6-5
D gene: .
clone size: .

CDR3 protein: CASSPLRGGWTGELFF
CDR3 DNA: TGTGCCAGCAGCCCACTCAGGGGGGGCTGGACCGGGGAGCTGTTTTTT
J gene: TRBJ2-2
V gene: TRBV4-2
D gene: .
clone size: .

CDR3 protein: CASSVSAATGELFF
CDR3 DNA: TGTGCCAGCAGTGTTTCCGCGGCCACCGGGGAGCTGTTTTTT
J gene: TRBJ2-2
V gene: TRBV25-1
D gene: .
clone size: .

CDR3 protein: CASSWDSPTYEQYF
CDR3 DNA: TGTGCCAGCAGTTGGGACAGCCCCACCTACGAGCAGTACTTC
J gene: TRBJ2-7
V gene: TRBV6-5
D gene: TRBD1
clone size: .

CDR3 protein: CASSQTLSSGAFF
CDR3 DNA: TGCGCCAGCAGCCAAACCCTTTCTTCAGGAGCTTTCTTT
J gene: TRBJ1-1
V gene: TRBV4-3
D gene: .
clone size: .

CDR3 protein: CASSSRRYEQFF
CDR3 DNA: TGTGCCAGCAGCTCCCGAAGGTATGAGCAGTTCTTC
J gene: TRBJ2-1
V gene: TRBV7-2
D gene: .
clone size: .

CDR3 protein: CASRFLLAGGRDTQYF
CDR3 DNA: TGTGCCAGCAGATTTCTCCTAGCGGGGGGCCGAGATACGCAGTATTTT
J gene: TRBJ2-3
V gene: TRBV27
D gene: TRBD2
clone size: .

CDR3 protein: CASGERVGGNTEAFF
CDR3 DNA: TGCGCCAGCGGAGAAAGGGTCGGAGGGAACACTGAAGCTTTCTTT
J gene: TRBJ1-1
V gene: TRBV5-1
D gene: .
clone size: .

CDR3 protein: CASIPTVNYGYTF
CDR3 DNA: TGTGCCAGCATACCGACAGTCAACTATGGCTACACCTTC
J gene: TRBJ1-2
V gene: TRBV6-5
D gene: .
clone size: .

CDR3 protein: CASSMSLLDTIYF
CDR3 DNA: TGTGCCAGCTCAATGAGCCTTCTGGACACCATATATTTT
J gene: TRBJ1-3
V gene: TRBV18
D gene: .
clone size: .

CDR3 protein: CASSRGQGAPAGELFF
CDR3 DNA: TGCGCCAGCAGCAGGGGACAGGGGGCTCCCGCCGGGGAGCTGTTTTTT
J gene: TRBJ2-2
V gene: TRBV5-1
D gene: TRBD1
clone size: .

CDR3 protein: CASSETASSYEQYF
CDR3 DNA: TGTGCCAGCAGTGAGACCGCCAGCTCCTACGAGCAGTACTTC
J gene: TRBJ2-7
V gene: TRBV6-1
D gene: .
clone size: once

CDR3 protein: CASGRGAARYEQYF
CDR3 DNA: TGTGCCAGCGGCAGGGGTGCAGCGAGATACGAGCAGTACTTC
J gene: TRBJ2-7
V gene: TRBV5-3
D gene: .
clone size: .

CDR3 protein: CASRLGINQPQHF
CDR3 DNA: TGTGCAAGTCGCTTAGGAATCAATCAGCCCCAGCATTTT
J gene: TRBJ1-5
V gene: TRBV12-2
D gene: .
clone size: .

CDR3 protein: CASSIDLGPRVYGYTF
CDR3 DNA: TGTGCCAGTAGTATAGATCTGGGGCCCCGGGTCTATGGCTACACCTTC
J gene: TRBJ1-2
V gene: TRBV19
D gene: .
clone size: .

CDR3 protein: CATYKKPGQGVNEQFF
CDR3 DNA: TGTGCCACCTATAAAAAACCGGGACAGGGGGTCAATGAGCAGTTCTTC
J gene: TRBJ2-1
V gene: TRBV10-3
D gene: TRBD1
clone size: .

CDR3 protein: CASSLSIYGYTF
CDR3 DNA: TGTGCCAGCAGTTTAAGCATCTATGGCTACACCTTC
J gene: TRBJ1-2
V gene: TRBV28
D gene: .
clone size: .

CDR3 protein: CASSTGQALMVYF
CDR3 DNA: TGTGCCAGCAGTACCGGACAGGCCCTGATGGTATACTTC
J gene: TRBJ2-5
V gene: TRBV28
D gene: TRBD1
clone size: .